These 25 T cell receptor beta chains were sequenced from one sample in a study of blood T cell repertoires in COVID-19. Sequencing was performed with immunoSEQ multiplex PCR; in TCRdb, only in-frame clones are kept and a portion is missing. Of around 250,000 clones listed, around 84% are singletons. Sequences were obtained from PBMCs or T cells enriched from blood (not recorded which). These receptors were obtained from a man younger than 40 with acute COVID-19.

V and J are TRBV7-2 and TRBJ1-5; 7 nucleotides align to TRBD1. Germline V gene lookup returns CDR1 SGHTA and CDR2 FQGNSA. The CDR3 contains 13 residues. V shed 5 bases and J 4 bases; nucleotides not matched to a gene: 2. CDR3 bases: TGTGCCAGCAGCCGACAGGGAAATCAGCCCCAGCATTTT. Translating gives CASSRQGNQPQHF. Complete variable domain (other parts from reference TRBV7-2 and TRBJ1-5): GAGVSQSPSNKVTEKGKDVELRCDPISGHTALYWYRQSLGQGLEFLIYFQGNSAPDKSGLPSDRFSAERTGGSVSTLTIQRTQQEDSAVYLCASSRQGNQPQHFGDGTRLSIL.

This clone is a singleton in its sample. The sample has other DNA sequences that encode this CDR3 too. V usage is TRBV12-3 or TRBV12-4 and J usage is TRBJ2-1; D may be TRBD2 (6 bases). Trimming shortened V by 6 bases and J by 6 bases, and 12 bases separated the two germline ends. The CDR3 is made up of 13 amino acids. CDR3 nucleotides: TGTGCCAGCAGCCGGGACTCTCCCAATGAGCAGTTCTTC. This codes for CASSRDSPNEQFF.

The rearrangement joins TRBV6-4 to TRBJ2-1, with 11 bases matching TRBD2. With 6 bases clipped from V and 0 bases from J, the junction kept 4 bases outside the gene matches. CDR1 MRHNA and CDR2 SNTAGT come from the germline V gene. The CDR3 contains 16 residues. CDR3 coding DNA: TGTGCCAGCAGGCAGCTAGCGGGGGGCTCCTACAATGAGCAGTTCTTC. It is translated as CASRQLAGGSYNEQFF.

The V and J genes are TRBV7-9 and TRBJ1-2, with D uncertain. V shed 4 bases and J shed 8 bases, with 8 bases lying between them. This CDR3 is 11 amino acids long. CDR1 is SEHNR and CDR2 is FQNEAQ in the germline V gene (reference sequence). CDR3 nucleotide sequence: TGTGCCAGCAGCTCTAGCGAGGGCTACACCTTC. As protein: CASSSSEGYTF.

This chain links TRBV4-2 with TRBJ2-4; 9 bases are shared with TRBD2. This CDR3 has 16 amino acids. The junction had 8 bases not matched to a gene; V was cut back by 2 bases and J by 6 bases. Germline CDR1 reads LGHNA; CDR2 reads YNFKEQ. The CDR3 loop is CASSQSQAGGSNIQYF. DNA for the CDR3: TGTGCCAGCAGCCAAAGCCAGGCGGGGGGGTCAAACATTCAGTACTTC.

The chain uses TRBV7-2 and TRBJ2-5, with a tentative D call TRBD1 (6 bases). Trimming stripped 5 bases from V and 6 bases from J, with 16 bases between. Germline CDR1 reads SGHTA; CDR2 reads FQGNSA. This CDR3 is 14 amino acids long. The CDR3 region has the DNA TGTGCCAGCAGCCCTACAGGGTATGTGCAGACCCAGTACTTC. It is translated as CASSPTGYVQTQYF.

The chain links TRBV15 to TRBJ1-1, with 10 positions matching TRBD1. CDR3 length equals 15 residues. V shed 3 bases and J 1 base; nucleotides not matched to a gene: 2. Germline lookup yields CDR1 LNHNV and CDR2 YYDKDF (reference sequence). The DNA for the CDR3 is TGTGCCACCAGCAGCCGGACAGGGGGGAACACTGAAGCTTTCTTT. It codes for CATSSRTGGNTEAFF.

The rearrangement links TRBV27 to TRBJ2-4; 12 bases match TRBD2. The CDR3 is 14 residues long. Germline loops: CDR1 MNHEY, CDR2 SMNVEV (reference sequence). The J segment lost 8 bases and the V segment lost 6 bases, leaving 5 bases of the junction unmatched. CDR3 region: CASRMTSGSHIQYF. The CDR3 nucleotides are TGTGCCAGCAGAATGACTAGCGGGAGTCACATTCAGTACTTC.

A note on this clone: An end of the junction does not agree with germline; a read error may underlie this. This sequence joins TRBV5-1 and TRBJ1-1, with D possibly matching TRBD1 (5 bases). Germline V gives CDR1 SGHRS, CDR2 YFSETQ. The CDR3 runs 13 residues. CDR3 residues: CASSPQGYTEAFF. CDR3 DNA sequence: TGTGCCAGCAGCCCCCAGGGTTACACTGAAGCTTTCTTT. The full variable domain, its missing parts supplied by reference TRBV5-1 and TRBJ1-1, is KAGVTQTPRYLIKTRGQQVTLSCSPISGHRSVSWYQQTPGQGLQFLFEYFSETQRNKGNFPGRFSGRQFSNSRSEMNVSTLELGDSALYLCASSPQGYTEAFFGQGTRLTVV.

The chain combines TRBV5-1 with TRBJ2-2; 9 bases line up with TRBD1. The germline CDR1 and CDR2 sequences are SGHRS and YFSETQ. V lost 6 bases, J lost 4 bases, and 10 bases stayed unmatched. This CDR3 is 16 amino acids long. CDR3 nucleotides: TGCGCCAGCACCCAATCCGGGACAGGGCTCACCGGGGAGCTGTTTTTT. The encoded protein is CASTQSGTGLTGELFF.

This clone was counted once. The chain links TRBV7-6 to TRBJ1-1; no firm D call. The germline V gene has CDR1 SGHVS and CDR2 FNYEAQ. V was trimmed by 0 bases and J by 0 bases, leaving 8 bases between them. This CDR3 has 15 residues. CDR3 bases: TGTGCCAGCAGCTTAGCTGCGGGCGTGAACACTGAAGCTTTCTTT. Protein product: CASSLAAGVNTEAFF.

The genes are TRBV7-9 and TRBJ1-1, with D perhaps matching TRBD1 (6 bases). The CDR3 runs 15 residues. Germline values: CDR1 SEHNR, CDR2 FQNEAQ (reference sequence). The ends were cut back, 3 bases at V and 2 bases at J, with 13 bases in the middle. The CDR3 coding sequence is TGTGCCAGCAGCTTCCCCGGACAGATTAACACTGAAGCTTTCTTT. Translated, it gives CASSFPGQINTEAFF.

The chain is built from TRBV12-3 or TRBV12-4 and TRBJ1-4; the match to TRBD1 covers 7 bases. Losses at the gene ends were 5 bases for V and 9 bases for J; bases not matched to a gene: 3. The CDR3 length is 12 residues. The CDR3 region has the DNA TGTGCCAGCAGTACAGGGGCCCAAAAACTGTTTTTT. Translating gives CASSTGAQKLFF.

CDR3 sequence reads: CASSSTTPNQPQHF. The CDR3 nucleotides are TGTGCCAGCAGCAGTACAACCCCCAATCAGCCCCAGCATTTT. The genes are TRBV28 and TRBJ1-5; D not resolved. With 6 bases removed from V and 3 bases from J, the gap between germline ends came to 12 bases. Germline values: CDR1 MDHEN, CDR2 SYDVKM. The CDR3 runs 14 residues.

The V and J genes are TRBV19 and TRBJ1-1; 8 positions match TRBD1. The CDR3 length is 16 residues. Germline lookup yields CDR1 LNHDA and CDR2 SQIVND (reference sequence). Trimming at V came to 7 bases and at J to 4 bases, leaving 14 bases not matched to a gene. CDR3 sequence reads: CASNDLGDRGVTEAFF. The CDR3 nucleotides are TGTGCCAGTAACGATTTAGGAGACAGGGGTGTCACTGAAGCTTTCTTT.

The V and J genes are TRBV14 and TRBJ2-3; 13 bases map to TRBD2. The junction had 6 bases not matched to a gene; V was cut back by 4 bases and J by 5 bases. The CDR3 consists of 16 residues. CDR1 and CDR2 from the germline V gene are SGHDN and FVKESK. The CDR3 spells CASSLRTSGSGDTQYF. CDR3 DNA: TGTGCCAGCAGCCTTCGGACTAGCGGGAGTGGAGATACGCAGTATTTT.

This sequence joins TRBV5-1 and TRBJ2-1, with D perhaps matching TRBD1 (6 bases). Germline CDR1 is SGHRS and CDR2 is YFSETQ. The CDR3 consists of 12 residues. Trimming removed 4 bases at V and 10 bases at J, with 12 bases between. CDR3 nucleotides: TGCGCCAGCAGCGTTGGGGGCAGGGAGCAGTTCTTC. Translation gives CASSVGGREQFF.

This sequence joins TRBV4-1 and TRBJ1-1; unclear D gene. Germline V gives CDR1 MGHRA, CDR2 YSYEKL. The CDR3 sequence is 14 residues long. V was clipped by 1 base and J by 4 bases, with 10 bases between them. The CDR3 nucleotides are TGCGCCAGCAGCCAAGTCGGGGTGGGCACTGAAGCTTTCTTT. This sequence encodes CASSQVGVGTEAFF.

The chain joins TRBV24-1 to TRBJ2-1; the match to TRBD1 covers 7 bases. The junction had 7 bases not matched to a gene; V was cut back by 3 bases and J by 0 bases. The CDR3 runs to 17 residues. The germline V gene has CDR1 KGHDR and CDR2 SFDVKD. CDR3 residues: CATSDPGQRSSYNEQFF. The CDR3 nucleotides read TGTGCCACCAGTGATCCGGGACAGCGGAGCTCCTACAATGAGCAGTTCTTC.

This rearrangement joins TRBV11-3 to TRBJ2-3; no clear D gene. The CDR3 runs to 14 residues. CDR1 is SGHNT and CDR2 is YENEEA in the germline V gene. V was pared by 0 bases and J by 0 bases, with 4 bases between. CDR3 amino acids: CASSLDGSTDTQYF. Here the CDR3 DNA reads TGTGCCAGCAGCTTAGACGGTAGCACAGATACGCAGTATTTT.

This clone has only one observation. The CDR3 here is CASSSGLQQFF. CDR3 DNA sequence: TGTGCCAGCAGCTCGGGACTACAGCAGTTCTTC. This rearrangement joins TRBV7-2 to TRBJ2-1; 7 bases line up with TRBD2. Germline loops: CDR1 SGHTA, CDR2 FQGNSA. The CDR3 contains 11 residues. The trim removed 4 bases at V and 11 bases at J, leaving 2 bases unmatched.

This clone was picked up a small number of times. The chain employs TRBV9 and TRBJ1-4; D gene unclear. In germline, CDR1 is SGDLS, CDR2 YYNGEE. The CDR3 spans 13 residues. The germline V and J ends were trimmed by 5 bases and 8 bases, with 13 bases remaining between them. This CDR3 reads CASSGSLGEKLFF. The CDR3 coding sequence is TGTGCCAGCAGTGGGAGTTTGGGGGAAAAACTGTTTTTT.

Written as DNA, the CDR3 is TGTGCCATCAGACGGGACAATGAAGATACGCAGTATTTT. As protein: CAIRRDNEDTQYF. This rearrangement joins TRBV10-3 to TRBJ2-3; a weak D match, TRBD1 (6 bases). The V end was cut by 6 bases, the J end by 5 bases, with 12 bases between. CDR1 is ENHRY and CDR2 is SYGVKD in the germline V gene. The CDR3 sequence is 13 residues long.

This clone was seen more than once but under ten times. This chain connects TRBV5-4 to TRBJ2-7; tentative D call: TRBD1 (6 bases). The CDR3 length is 15 residues. Trimming cost V 1 base and J 4 bases, with 15 bases left between them. Germline V lookup: CDR1 SGHNT, CDR2 YYREEE (reference sequence). CDR3 sequence reads: CASSLTQGILYEQYV. CDR3 bases: TGTGCCAGCAGCTTGACACAGGGCATTCTATACGAGCAGTACGTC.

A single count supports this clone. V and J are TRBV5-1 and TRBJ2-7; tentative D call: TRBD2 (5 bases). The CDR3 has 14 residues. Deletions cut 0 bases from V and 6 bases from J, with 13 bases between. Germline values: CDR1 SGHRS, CDR2 YFSETQ. As DNA, the CDR3 is TGCGCCAGCAGCTTGGAAGGAGGTCTGCTCGAGCAGTACGTC. Translation gives CASSLEGGLLEQYV.